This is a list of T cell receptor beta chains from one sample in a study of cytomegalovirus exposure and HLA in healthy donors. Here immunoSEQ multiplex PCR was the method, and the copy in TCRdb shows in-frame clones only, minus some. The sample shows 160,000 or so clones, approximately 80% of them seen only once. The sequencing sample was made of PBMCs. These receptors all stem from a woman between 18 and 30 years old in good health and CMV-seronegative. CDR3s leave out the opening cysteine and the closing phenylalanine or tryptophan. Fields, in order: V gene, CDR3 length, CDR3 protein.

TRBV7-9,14,SSSLVPSGTVAPLH
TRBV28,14,ASSAGGTGVRGTIY
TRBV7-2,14,ASEEGARTSNSPLH
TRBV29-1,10,STGQANYGYT
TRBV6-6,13,ASSYFSGGTDTQY
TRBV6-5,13,ASSPMGGLNSPLH
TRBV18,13,ASSPAARVQETQY
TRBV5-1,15,ASSDPGLAGAQETQY
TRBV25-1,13,ASSGDRGSGSPLH
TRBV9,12,ASSDTGGNQPQH
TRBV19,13,ASSSGGTNTGELF
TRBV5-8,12,ASSHRGWNYGYT
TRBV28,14,ASRPHPGKGTDTQY
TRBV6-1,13,ASTPGGTGGFEQY
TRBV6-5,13,ASSLLWGGTDTQY
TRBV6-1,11,ASSVDRNTEAF
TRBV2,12,ASSERGMETEAF
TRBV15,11,ATSRGRNREAF
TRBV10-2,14,ASSRLAGVLSYEQY
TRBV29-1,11,SVAGQPDQPQH
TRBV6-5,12,ASSRQGTGNTIY
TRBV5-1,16,ASSSATVAGGRGYTQY
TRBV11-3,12,ASSYKGGSYEQY
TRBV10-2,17,ASCSQTSGEPSNTGELF
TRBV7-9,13,ASSAMDSSNQPQH
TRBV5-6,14,ASSWEDRGTNYGYT
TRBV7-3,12,SSSQSRERTEAF
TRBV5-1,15,ASSPKVGTGILNEQF
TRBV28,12,ATWRQRSNQPQH
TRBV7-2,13,ASSVNGQGNEKLF
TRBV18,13,ASSPPNGYQETQY
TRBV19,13,ASSQLLDRPNTQY
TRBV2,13,AGRQEASYNSPLH
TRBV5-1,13,ASGPGQTSGNTIY
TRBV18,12,ASSPARVIHEQY
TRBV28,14,ASRTGGVLTSYEQY
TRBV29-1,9,SVRDTYEQY
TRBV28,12,ASSLKQPNYEQY
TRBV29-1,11,SVELGGHGTQY
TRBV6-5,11,ASSYAAGRGYT
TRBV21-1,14,ASSRRQYPGNTEAF
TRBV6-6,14,ASRGQVGGTNEKLF
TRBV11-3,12,ASSLGGSQETQY
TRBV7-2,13,ASSLGAWDTGELF
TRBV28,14,ASSRTGTQKGEKLF